This TCR beta chain comes out of a study of cytomegalovirus exposure and HLA in healthy donors. Overall study context: The same platform used for the 666 first-cohort repertoires was also used for the roughly 120 validation repertoires, as a later analysis reported. Study observations and caveats: According to a subsequent analysis, TCR clusters from the first cohort were inclined to appear together in the 120 validation repertoires. The authors enumerated around 150 TCR beta chains as linked to cytomegalovirus.

Here immunoSEQ multiplex PCR was the method, and the copy in TCRdb shows in-frame clones only, minus some. Among about 76,000 clones listed, around 94% were seen once. CDR3 length equals 15 residues. Germline values: CDR1 LNHDA, CDR2 SQIVND (reference sequence). J lost 3 bases, V lost 1 base, and 2 bases had no gene match. Comment on this clone: Its antigen is not identified.

This chain uses TRBV19 with TRBJ2-3; 9 bases align to TRBD1. The material sequenced was PBMCs. The receptor was isolated from a woman aged 18-35 years in good health and CMV-seronegative. The CDR3 DNA sequence: TGTGCCAGTAGTATAGGGACAGGGGTGACAGATACGCAGTATTTT. This translates into CASSIGTGVTDTQYF.